This T cell receptor beta chain was profiled in a study of blood T cell repertoires in COVID-19. Overall study: PBMCs, B-cell-depleted T cells, or T cells were the source of the cDNA or gDNA that made up the material.

V was cut by 2 bases and J by 2 bases, with 9 bases left in between. The germline gives CDR1 MNHEY, CDR2 SMNVEV (reference sequence). The CDR3 is made up of 14 amino acids. The recovered donors of Cohort 3 showed two negative PCRs, clearance, or symptom resolution. Sequencing was performed with immunoSEQ multiplex PCR; in TCRdb, only in-frame clones are kept and a portion is missing. This table has 300,000 to 450,000 clones, around 87% appearing once. Sequenced sample: PBMCs or T cells enriched from blood (not recorded which). The receptor was isolated from a man aged 30 to 39 who had recovered from COVID-19. The chain joins TRBV27 to TRBJ1-1, with a possible D match to TRBD1 (6 bases). CDR3 protein: CASSLHRVNTEAFF. In nucleotides, the CDR3 is TGTGCCAGCAGTTTACACAGGGTAAACACTGAAGCTTTCTTT.